These 7 T cell receptor beta chains originate from one sample sequenced in a study of response to subunit inactivated influenza vaccine. TCRdb analysed the RT-PCR reads with MiXCR anew, one entry per CDR3 protein. The top ten hold approximately 10% of the sample, which has hundreds of thousands of distinct CDR3 sequences, about 11% seen once. In addition, the sample was reused for a study of T cells expressing NK-cell markers. In that study: Template switching by 5'RACE with UMIs generated the TCR beta cDNA.

Sequenced here: PBMCs from blood, sampled on the day of vaccination. The receptors here all came from a man between 50 and 59 years old who received an inactivated influenza vaccine.

A few counts support this clonotype. The chain joins TRBV20-1 to TRBJ2-7, with a possible D match to TRBD1 (6 bases). The length of the CDR3 is 13 residues. Germline V gene sequence: CDR1 DFQATT, CDR2 SNEGSKA (reference sequence). V lost 0 bases and J 4 bases, leaving 10 bases between the germline ends. The CDR3 loop is CSARDRGHYEQYF. DNA of the CDR3: TGCAGTGCTAGAGACAGGGGTCATTACGAGCAGTACTTC.

This clonotype was detected many times. V usage is TRBV29-1 and J usage is TRBJ2-1, with unresolved D. The CDR3 sequence is 15 residues long. Germline lookup yields CDR1 SQVTM and CDR2 ANQGSEA. The V end was cut by 4 bases, the J end by 0 bases, with 13 bases between. CDR3 in amino acids: CSVGLQRASYNEQFF. The DNA for the CDR3 is TGCAGCGTTGGACTTCAGCGCGCCTCCTACAATGAGCAGTTCTTC.

The CDR3 is CASSLVRQGGTDTQYF. CDR3 DNA: TGTGCCAGCAGCTTAGTTCGGCAGGGAGGCACAGATACGCAGTATTTT. The chain recombines TRBV7-9 with TRBJ2-3, with D perhaps given as TRBD1 or TRBD2 (5 bases each). Trimming stripped 1 base from V and 1 base from J, with 12 bases between. Germline V gene lookup returns CDR1 SEHNR and CDR2 FQNEAQ (reference sequence). The CDR3 sequence is 16 residues long.

In this sample, this clonotype turned up many times. This chain joins TRBV5-1 and TRBJ1-3; D gene uncertain. The V gene's germline CDR1 is SGHRS and CDR2 YFSETQ. The CDR3 has 16 amino acids. Trimming pared 0 bases from V and 0 bases from J, leaving 10 bases between. CDR3 in amino acids: CASSLELPNSGNTIYF. The CDR3 DNA reads as TGCGCCAGCAGCTTGGAACTCCCCAACTCTGGAAACACCATATATTTT.

The chain joins TRBV29-1 to TRBJ2-7; tentatively, D is TRBD2 (5 bases). Germline V gene lookup returns CDR1 SQVTM and CDR2 ANQGSEA. Trimming pared 4 bases from V and 1 base from J, leaving 8 bases between. This CDR3 is built from 12 residues. Here the CDR3 reads CSVVRGSYEQYF. The CDR3, as DNA: TGCAGCGTTGTTCGGGGTTCCTACGAGCAGTACTTC.

In its sample, this clonotype was seen a few times. The chain joins TRBV20-1 to TRBJ2-5; either TRBD1 or TRBD2 may fit D (5 bases each). This CDR3 is built from 12 residues. Trimming shortened V by 3 bases and J by 8 bases, and 13 bases separated the two germline ends. The germline gives CDR1 DFQATT, CDR2 SNEGSKA (reference sequence). CDR3 DNA: TGCAGTGCTAGTAGAGGGGCCCCCACCCAGTACTTC. Translating it yields CSASRGAPTQYF.

In DNA, the CDR3 is TGTGCCAGCAGCCAACTGTCACAGGGTACTGAAGCTTTCTTT. This gives the protein CASSQLSQGTEAFF. The rearrangement joins TRBV3-1 to TRBJ1-1, with TRBD1 as a possible D gene (6 bases). Trimming removed 2 bases at V and 5 bases at J, with 12 bases between. Germline V gene sequence: CDR1 LGHDT, CDR2 YNNKEL (reference sequence). The length of the CDR3 is 14 residues.